The 22 T cell receptor beta chains in this list originate from one sample, sequenced in a study of blood T cell repertoires in COVID-19. The method was immunoSEQ multiplex PCR; TCRdb's version includes in-frame clones alone and lacks a portion of them. Among approximately 120,000 clones listed, approximately 83% were seen once. Sample: peripheral blood. The receptor source for this set is a woman aged 45 to 65 who had recovered from COVID-19.

The CDR3 protein is CASMGGELDNQPQHF. In DNA form, the CDR3 reads TGCGCCAGCATGGGGGGGGAATTGGACAATCAGCCCCAGCATTTT. V usage is TRBV4-1 and J usage is TRBJ1-5; a weak D match, TRBD1 (5 bases). V lost 7 bases, J lost 3 bases, and 16 bases lay in between. Per the germline V gene, CDR1 is MGHRA and CDR2 is YSYEKL. The CDR3 is 15 residues long.

The table lists this clone with a count of one. The rearrangement links TRBV7-3 to TRBJ2-1; 9 bases are shared with TRBD1. Germline V lookup: CDR1 SGHTA, CDR2 FQGTGA. The CDR3 is 15 amino acids. The trim removed 5 bases at V and 7 bases at J, leaving 9 bases unmatched. CDR3 nucleotide sequence: TGTGCCAGCAGCATGGGACAGGGCCTTTGGAATGAGCAGTTCTTC. As protein: CASSMGQGLWNEQFF.

This chain joins TRBV2 and TRBJ1-2; TRBD1 is a possible D gene (5 bases). This CDR3 spans 12 amino acids. Germline loops: CDR1 SNHLY, CDR2 FYNNEI. Between the trimmed V and J ends, which lost 11 bases and 4 bases, there was a span of 14 bases. The chain's CDR3 is CAGDSQGYGYTF. The CDR3 DNA is TGTGCCGGGGACTCCCAAGGCTATGGCTACACCTTC.

V is TRBV2 and J is TRBJ1-1; D ambiguous. Per germline, CDR1 SNHLY and CDR2 FYNNEI. V lost 4 bases to trimming and J lost 0 bases, with 6 bases between them. This CDR3 is 13 amino acids long. The CDR3 protein is CASSVILNTEAFF. As DNA, the CDR3 is TGTGCCAGCAGTGTTATCCTGAACACTGAAGCTTTCTTT.

As regards this clone: One end of the junction varies from germline; a read error may be responsible. V and J are TRBV7-9 and TRBJ2-7, with D possibly TRBD1 on 5 matching bases. Germline V gene sequence: CDR1 SEHNR, CDR2 FQNEAQ (reference sequence). CDR3 length equals 12 residues. CDR3 region: CASSLDNRQSVF. The CDR3 DNA reads as TGTGCCAGCAGCTTAGATAATAGACAGAGCGTCTTC. The full variable domain, completed using reference TRBV7-9 and TRBJ2-7, is DTGVSQNPRHKITKRGQNVTFRCDPISEHNRLYWYRQTLGQGPEFLTYFQNEAQLEKSRLLSDRFSAERPKGSFSTLEIQRTEQGDSAMYLCASSLDNRQSVFGPGTRLTVT.

V is TRBV6-2 or TRBV6-3 and J is TRBJ2-2, with a possible D match to TRBD1 (5 bases). V dropped 2 bases and J dropped 6 bases, with 7 bases sitting between them. Germline CDR1 MNHEY, CDR2 SVGEGT. There are 13 residues in the CDR3. This CDR3 reads CASSYQGAGELFF. In DNA form, the CDR3 reads TGTGCCAGCAGTTACCAGGGCGCCGGGGAGCTGTTTTTT.

The rearrangement uses TRBV6-5 and TRBJ1-3; TRBD1 matches at 7 bases. Germline V gene data show CDR1 as MNHEY and CDR2 as SVGAGI. Trimming took 2 bases from V and 8 from J; bases not matched to a gene: 6. This CDR3 region has 14 residues. Written as DNA, the CDR3 is TGTGCCAGCAGTTACGGACAGGTGGGGTACACCATATATTTT. Residues: CASSYGQVGYTIYF.

The chain carries TRBV7-2 and TRBJ1-3; a possible D gene is TRBD1 (6 bases). Germline values: CDR1 SGHTA, CDR2 FQGNSA. The ends were cut back, 5 bases at V and 9 bases at J, with 20 bases in the middle. This CDR3 region has 15 residues. The CDR3 sequence: CASSPGGALAGTIYF. The CDR3 DNA sequence: TGTGCCAGCAGCCCCGGGGGGGCCCTGGCGGGCACCATATATTTT.

V usage is TRBV20-1 and J usage is TRBJ1-1; 8 bases are a match to TRBD1. The germline gives CDR1 DFQATT, CDR2 SNEGSKA (reference sequence). V was pared by 3 bases and J by 9 bases, with 3 bases of the junction left unmatched. The CDR3 totals 11 residues. The DNA of the CDR3 is TGCAGTGCTAGGGGACAGGTAAAAGCTTTCTTT. It translates to CSARGQVKAFF.

This clone turned up a few times. The genes are TRBV15 and TRBJ2-2; TRBD1 agrees at 7 bases. The CDR3 extends over 16 amino acids. The J segment lost 3 bases and the V segment lost 5 bases, leaving 9 bases of the junction unmatched. The V gene's germline CDR1 is LNHNV and CDR2 YYDKDF (reference sequence). The CDR3 DNA sequence: TGTGCCACCAGCGAAATAGGACAGGAGTACACCGGGGAGCTGTTTTTT. Residues: CATSEIGQEYTGELFF. The full variable domain, its missing parts supplied by reference TRBV15 and TRBJ2-2, is DAMVIQNPRYQVTQFGKPVTLSCSQTLNHNVMYWYQQKSSQAPKLLFHYYDKDFNNEADTPDNFQSRRPNTSFCFLDIRSPGLGDTAMYLCATSEIGQEYTGELFFGEGSRLTVL.

The V call is TRBV18, the J call TRBJ2-5, with 8 bases identical to TRBD1. The J segment lost 5 bases and the V segment lost 3 bases, leaving 2 bases of the junction unmatched. The CDR3 loop spans 13 amino acids. Germline V CDR1 and CDR2: KGHSH, LQKENI. The CDR3 is CASSPGQGETQYF. The CDR3 nucleotides read TGTGCCAGCTCACCCGGACAGGGTGAGACCCAGTACTTC.

The rearrangement links TRBV19 to TRBJ1-1; TRBD1 agrees at 9 bases. The ends lost 6 bases at V and 5 bases at J; junction bases unmatched: 10. Germline lookup yields CDR1 LNHDA and CDR2 SQIVND (reference sequence). The length of the CDR3 is 15 residues. The CDR3: CASRPMGQGWTEAFF. The CDR3 coding sequence is TGTGCCAGTAGACCAATGGGACAGGGTTGGACTGAAGCTTTCTTT.

The V gene is TRBV18, the J gene TRBJ1-4; D call uncertain. Per the germline V gene, CDR1 is KGHSH and CDR2 is LQKENI. The CDR3 covers 17 residues. V lost 5 bases and J lost 3, with 19 bases in between. CDR3 in DNA: TGTGCCAGCTCAGGGTCTTCAGGCGTGGTTGCTAATGAAAAACTGTTTTTT. Translating gives CASSGSSGVVANEKLFF. The whole variable domain, filled in from reference TRBV18 and TRBJ1-4, reads NAGVMQNPRHLVRRRGQEARLRCSPMKGHSHVYWYRQLPEEGLKFMVYLQKENIIDESGMPKERFSAEFPKEGPSILRIQQVVRGDSAAYFCASSGSSGVVANEKLFFGSGTQLSVL.

This clone has only one observation. This chain connects TRBV7-2 to TRBJ2-7; perhaps TRBD2 as D (6 bases). With 5 bases removed from V and 0 bases from J, the gap between germline ends came to 14 bases. CDR3 size: 15 residues. Germline V lookup: CDR1 SGHTA, CDR2 FQGNSA. CDR3 sequence (DNA): TGTGCCAGCAGCCCAGCGGGTTTCAGCTCCTACGAGCAGTACTTC. Protein sequence: CASSPAGFSSYEQYF.

The rearrangement links TRBV30 to TRBJ1-6; possible D gene TRBD1, 6 bases. This CDR3 is 13 amino acids long. Germline values: CDR1 GTSNPN, CDR2 SVGIG (reference sequence). Trimming took off 3 bases at V and 7 bases at J, with 10 bases between the two ends. CDR3 region: CAWSLGGNSPLHF. The CDR3 DNA follows: TGTGCCTGGAGCTTAGGGGGAAATTCACCCCTCCACTTT.

V and J are TRBV28 and TRBJ2-7; TRBD2 agrees at 7 bases. Germline CDR1 MDHEN, CDR2 SYDVKM. This CDR3 is 16 amino acids long. V was clipped by 3 bases and J by 0 bases; unmatched bases: 8. The CDR3 DNA follows: TGTGCCAGCAGTTTGGGGAGGGTGGCGAGCTCCTACGAGCAGTACTTC. Residues: CASSLGRVASSYEQYF.

CDR3: CASSLGPNTEAFF. The CDR3 nucleotides read TGTGCCAGCAGTTTGGGGCCGAACACTGAAGCTTTCTTT. The V and J genes are TRBV12-3 or TRBV12-4 and TRBJ1-1; the D gene is possibly TRBD1 (5 bases). V lost 3 bases, J lost 1 base, and 6 bases lay in between. The CDR3 is made up of 13 amino acids.

CDR3 bases: TGTGCCAGCTCTACCCTATCGACAGGGACGGCTTTCTTT. It is translated as CASSTLSTGTAFF. This rearrangement joins TRBV27 to TRBJ1-1; 7 bases map to TRBD1. Germline V gene sequence: CDR1 MNHEY, CDR2 SMNVEV (reference sequence). With 8 bases clipped from V and 11 bases from J, the junction kept 14 bases outside the gene matches. The CDR3 length is 13 residues.

The chain couples TRBV6-5 to TRBJ1-1; perhaps TRBD1 as D (6 bases). Trimming took off 0 bases at V and 7 bases at J, with 15 bases between the two ends. This CDR3 is built from 15 residues. Germline V gene data show CDR1 as MNHEY and CDR2 as SVGAGI. CDR3 in amino acids: CASSYSRGGYIEAFF. In nucleotides, the CDR3 is TGTGCCAGCAGTTACTCGAGGGGGGGCTACATTGAAGCTTTCTTT.

The gene calls are TRBV7-8 and TRBJ2-3, with TRBD2 matching over 14 bases. Germline trimming cut 4 bases from V and 0 bases from J; bases unmatched to any gene: 12. The CDR3 loop spans 20 amino acids. Germline CDR1 and CDR2: SGHVS and FQNEAQ. This CDR3 reads CASSSGLAGAKPLSTDTQYF. Here the CDR3 DNA reads TGTGCCAGCAGCTCGGGACTAGCGGGGGCCAAACCATTGAGCACAGATACGCAGTATTTT. Combining the CDR3 with reference TRBV7-8 and TRBJ2-3 gives the whole variable domain GAGVSQSPRYKVAKRGQDVALRCDPISGHVSLFWYQQALGQGPEFLTYFQNEAQLDKSGLPSDRFFAERPEGSVSTLKIQRTQQEDSAVYLCASSSGLAGAKPLSTDTQYFGPGTRLTVL.

V usage is TRBV6-2 or TRBV6-3 and J usage is TRBJ2-7; 11 bases match TRBD2. The CDR3 runs 14 residues. CDR1 MNHEY and CDR2 SVGEGT come from the germline V gene. V gave up 2 bases and J gave up 6 bases; unmatched junction bases: 3. This CDR3 reads CASSYVGLAGEQYF. The CDR3 bases are TGTGCCAGCAGTTACGTCGGACTAGCGGGCGAGCAGTACTTC.

This sequence joins TRBV12-3 or TRBV12-4 and TRBJ2-3; D is unresolved. The CDR3 covers 12 residues. Trimming shortened V by 6 bases and J by 6 bases, and 10 bases separated the two germline ends. The CDR3 DNA reads TGTGCCAGCAGCCCGGTTTCTGATACGCAGTATTTT. It is translated as CASSPVSDTQYF.